A selection of T cell receptor beta chains follows, all from one sample in a study of graft-versus-host responses after intestinal transplantation. Assay used: immunoSEQ multiplex PCR; TCRdb lists only in-frame clones, some missing. The sample records tens of thousands of clones, about 85% being singletons. For these TCRs, the target antigens are not known. Sequencing was performed on unstimulated CD4+ T cells sorted from spleen or lymph node cells, taken before transplant. The receptor set was obtained from a human donor who was the organ donor for an intestinal transplant. The CDR3 runs from the conserved cysteine through the conserved F or W. A D gene is named only where the DNA matches it firmly. The size field is filled for only some rows; it gives once, few, many or a size class.

j_call: TRBJ1-4; d_call: NA; v_call: TRBV4-1; clone_size: NA; cdr3_aa: CASSQEAGKLFF; cdr3_nt: TGCGCCAGCAGCCAAGAAGCCGGAAAACTGTTTTTT
j_call: TRBJ2-3; d_call: TRBD2; v_call: TRBV5-1; clone_size: once; cdr3_aa: CASSLFSSGGGTDTQYF; cdr3_nt: TGCGCCAGCAGCTTGTTTTCTAGCGGGGGAGGCACAGATACGCAGTATTTT
j_call: TRBJ1-3; d_call: NA; v_call: TRBV5-4; clone_size: once; cdr3_aa: CASSLDRGTGNTIYF; cdr3_nt: TGTGCCAGCAGCTTGGATCGGGGAACTGGAAACACCATATATTTT
j_call: TRBJ1-2; d_call: NA; v_call: TRBV7-2; clone_size: NA; cdr3_aa: CASSPLYGYTF; cdr3_nt: TGTGCCAGCAGCCCCCTGTATGGCTACACCTTC
j_call: TRBJ2-7; d_call: TRBD2; v_call: TRBV5-1; clone_size: NA; cdr3_aa: CASSLGAGASYEQYF; cdr3_nt: TGCGCCAGCAGCTTGGGAGCGGGGGCATCCTACGAGCAGTACTTC
j_call: TRBJ2-1; d_call: NA; v_call: TRBV5-5; clone_size: NA; cdr3_aa: CASSTRDTSYNEQFF; cdr3_nt: TGTGCCAGCAGCACCCGGGACACTTCCTACAATGAGCAGTTCTTC
j_call: TRBJ2-7; d_call: NA; v_call: TRBV5-8; clone_size: NA; cdr3_aa: CASRKRGGSYEQYF; cdr3_nt: TGTGCCAGCAGAAAGAGAGGAGGCTCCTACGAGCAGTACTTC
j_call: TRBJ1-1; d_call: NA; v_call: TRBV29-1; clone_size: NA; cdr3_aa: CSVFPLRAKRTLVVNTEAFF; cdr3_nt: TGCAGCGTTTTCCCATTACGGGCGAAAAGGACACTTGTCGTGAACACTGAAGCTTTCTTT
j_call: TRBJ2-7; d_call: NA; v_call: TRBV25-1; clone_size: medium-sized; cdr3_aa: CASSAGRQQYF; cdr3_nt: TGTGCCAGCAGTGCTGGGAGGCAGCAGTACTTC
j_call: TRBJ2-1; d_call: TRBD2; v_call: TRBV28; clone_size: few; cdr3_aa: CASSLQREIEQFF; cdr3_nt: TGTGCCAGCAGTCTCCAGCGGGAGATTGAGCAGTTCTTC
j_call: TRBJ1-2; d_call: NA; v_call: TRBV7-2; clone_size: NA; cdr3_aa: CASSLGRGTGGGHGYTF; cdr3_nt: TGTGCCAGCAGCTTAGGGAGGGGGACGGGAGGCGGCCATGGCTACACCTTC
j_call: TRBJ1-5; d_call: NA; v_call: TRBV5-3; clone_size: once; cdr3_aa: CARSSGVRNQPQHF; cdr3_nt: TGTGCCAGAAGCTCCGGGGTGCGCAATCAGCCCCAGCATTTT
j_call: TRBJ2-1; d_call: NA; v_call: TRBV21-1; clone_size: NA; cdr3_aa: CASSKSGAEQFF; cdr3_nt: TGTGCCAGCAGCAAGAGCGGGGCTGAGCAGTTCTTC
j_call: TRBJ2-5; d_call: NA; v_call: TRBV7-8; clone_size: NA; cdr3_aa: CASSQGGGRETQYF; cdr3_nt: TGTGCCAGCAGCCAAGGGGGGGGGCGAGAGACCCAGTACTTC
j_call: TRBJ1-1; d_call: TRBD1; v_call: TRBV4-1; clone_size: NA; cdr3_aa: CASKAPGGRNTEAFF; cdr3_nt: TGCGCCAGCAAGGCCCCAGGGGGGAGGAACACTGAAGCTTTCTTT
j_call: TRBJ2-5; d_call: NA; v_call: TRBV29-1; clone_size: NA; cdr3_aa: CSVGGGQETQYF; cdr3_nt: TGCAGCGTTGGAGGGGGTCAAGAGACCCAGTACTTC
j_call: TRBJ2-4; d_call: NA; v_call: TRBV6-5; clone_size: NA; cdr3_aa: CASSRTEQNIQYF; cdr3_nt: TGTGCCAGCAGCCGGACAGAACAAAACATTCAGTACTTC
j_call: TRBJ2-7; d_call: NA; v_call: TRBV4-1; clone_size: NA; cdr3_aa: CASSQERAGVHEQYF; cdr3_nt: TGCGCCAGCAGCCAAGAAAGGGCAGGGGTCCACGAGCAGTACTTC
j_call: TRBJ1-2; d_call: NA; v_call: TRBV5-4; clone_size: NA; cdr3_aa: CASSRNPGAVYGYTF; cdr3_nt: TGTGCCAGCAGCCGCAACCCAGGGGCGGTGTATGGCTACACCTTC
j_call: TRBJ2-3; d_call: TRBD2; v_call: TRBV7-2; clone_size: NA; cdr3_aa: CASSLGGSGRGWGTDTQYF; cdr3_nt: TGTGCCAGCAGCTTAGGAGGCAGCGGGAGGGGATGGGGCACAGATACGCAGTATTTT
j_call: TRBJ2-6; d_call: TRBD2; v_call: TRBV7-2; clone_size: NA; cdr3_aa: CASSLSSGGSGGANVLTF; cdr3_nt: TGTGCCAGCAGCTTATCTTCGGGCGGGAGTGGTGGGGCCAACGTCCTGACTTTC
j_call: TRBJ2-7; d_call: NA; v_call: TRBV7-2; clone_size: NA; cdr3_aa: CASSLDFYEQYF; cdr3_nt: TGTGCCAGCAGCCTTGACTTTTACGAGCAGTACTTC